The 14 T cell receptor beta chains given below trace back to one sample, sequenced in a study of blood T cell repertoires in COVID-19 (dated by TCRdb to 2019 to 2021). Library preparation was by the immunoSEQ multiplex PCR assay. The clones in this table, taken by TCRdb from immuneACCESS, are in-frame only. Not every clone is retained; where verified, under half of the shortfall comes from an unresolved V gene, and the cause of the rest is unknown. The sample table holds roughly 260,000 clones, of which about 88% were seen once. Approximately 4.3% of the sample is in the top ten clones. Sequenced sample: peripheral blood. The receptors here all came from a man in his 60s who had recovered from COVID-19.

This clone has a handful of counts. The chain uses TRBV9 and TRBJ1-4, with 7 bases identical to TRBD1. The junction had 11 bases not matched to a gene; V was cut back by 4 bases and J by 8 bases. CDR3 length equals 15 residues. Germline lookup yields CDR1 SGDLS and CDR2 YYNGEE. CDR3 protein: CASSSGGPVGEKLFF. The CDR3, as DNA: TGTGCCAGCAGCTCAGGGGGGCCTGTAGGCGAAAAACTGTTTTTT.

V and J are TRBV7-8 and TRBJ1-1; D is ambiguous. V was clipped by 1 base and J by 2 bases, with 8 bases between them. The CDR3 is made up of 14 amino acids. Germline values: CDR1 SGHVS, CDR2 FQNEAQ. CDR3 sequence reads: CASSLVAGNTEAFF. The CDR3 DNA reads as TGTGCCAGCAGCTTAGTGGCAGGAAACACTGAAGCTTTCTTT.

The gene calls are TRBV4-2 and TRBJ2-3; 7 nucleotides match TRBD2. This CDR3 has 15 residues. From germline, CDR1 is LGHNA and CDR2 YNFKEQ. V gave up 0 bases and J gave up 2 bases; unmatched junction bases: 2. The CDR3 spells CASSQERGYTDTQYF. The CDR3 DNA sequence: TGTGCCAGCAGCCAAGAGCGGGGGTACACAGATACGCAGTATTTT.

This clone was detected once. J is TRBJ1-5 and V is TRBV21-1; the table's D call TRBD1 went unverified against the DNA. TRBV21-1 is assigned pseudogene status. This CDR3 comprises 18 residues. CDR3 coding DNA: TGTGCCAGCAGCAAAGAGGGACAGGGACACTATAGCAATCAGCCCCAGCATTTT. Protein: CASSKEGQGHYSNQPQHF.

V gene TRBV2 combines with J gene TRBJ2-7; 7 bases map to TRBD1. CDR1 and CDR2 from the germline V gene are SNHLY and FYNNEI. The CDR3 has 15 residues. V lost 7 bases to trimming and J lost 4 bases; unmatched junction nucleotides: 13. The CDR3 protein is CASTLRGREGYEQYF. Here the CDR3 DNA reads TGTGCCAGCACGTTAAGGGGGCGCGAGGGATACGAGCAGTACTTC.

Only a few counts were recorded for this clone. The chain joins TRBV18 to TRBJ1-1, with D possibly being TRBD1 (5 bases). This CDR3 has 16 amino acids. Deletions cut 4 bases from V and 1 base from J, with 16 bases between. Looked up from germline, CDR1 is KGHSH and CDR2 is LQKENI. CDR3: CASSRQPPGPNTEAFF. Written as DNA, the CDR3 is TGTGCCAGCTCACGACAACCCCCAGGGCCGAACACTGAAGCTTTCTTT.

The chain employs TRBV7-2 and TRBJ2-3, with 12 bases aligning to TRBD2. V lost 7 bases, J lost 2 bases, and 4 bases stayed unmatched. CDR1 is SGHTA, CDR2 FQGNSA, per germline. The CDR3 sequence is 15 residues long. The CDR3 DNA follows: TGTGCCAGCACCCTAGCGGGGGGGCCCACAGATACGCAGTATTTT. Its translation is CASTLAGGPTDTQYF.

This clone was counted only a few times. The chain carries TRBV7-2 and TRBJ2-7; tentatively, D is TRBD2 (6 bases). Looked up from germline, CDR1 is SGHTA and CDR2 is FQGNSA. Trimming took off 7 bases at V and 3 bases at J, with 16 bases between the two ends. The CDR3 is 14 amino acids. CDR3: CASTYPGVYYEQYF. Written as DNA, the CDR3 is TGTGCCAGCACCTACCCGGGGGTGTACTACGAGCAGTACTTC.

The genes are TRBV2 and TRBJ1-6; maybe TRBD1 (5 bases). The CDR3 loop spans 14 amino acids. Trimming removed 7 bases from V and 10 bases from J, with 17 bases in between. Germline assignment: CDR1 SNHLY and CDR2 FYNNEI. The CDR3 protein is CASTTQGISSPLHF. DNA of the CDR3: TGTGCCAGCACCACCCAGGGAATATCCTCACCCCTCCACTTT.

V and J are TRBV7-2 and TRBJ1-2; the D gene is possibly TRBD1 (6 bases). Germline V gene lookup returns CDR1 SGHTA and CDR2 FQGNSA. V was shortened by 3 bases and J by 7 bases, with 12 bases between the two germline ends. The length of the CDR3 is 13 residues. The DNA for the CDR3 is TGTGCCAGCAGCTTTGAAGGGGGACGTGGCTACACCTTC. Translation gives CASSFEGGRGYTF.

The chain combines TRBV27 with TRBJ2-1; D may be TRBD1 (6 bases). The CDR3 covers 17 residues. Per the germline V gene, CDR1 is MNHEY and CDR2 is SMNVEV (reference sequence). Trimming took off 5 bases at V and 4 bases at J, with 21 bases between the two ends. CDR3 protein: CASSPKQGFLGYNEQFF. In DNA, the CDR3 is TGTGCCAGCAGTCCCAAACAGGGATTCCTAGGATACAATGAGCAGTTCTTC.

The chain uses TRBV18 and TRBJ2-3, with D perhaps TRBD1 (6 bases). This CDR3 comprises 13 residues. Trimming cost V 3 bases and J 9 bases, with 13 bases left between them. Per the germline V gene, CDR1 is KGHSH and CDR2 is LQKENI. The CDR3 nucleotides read TGTGCCAGCTCACCTCAGGGGACGGGGACGCAGTATTTT. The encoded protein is CASSPQGTGTQYF.

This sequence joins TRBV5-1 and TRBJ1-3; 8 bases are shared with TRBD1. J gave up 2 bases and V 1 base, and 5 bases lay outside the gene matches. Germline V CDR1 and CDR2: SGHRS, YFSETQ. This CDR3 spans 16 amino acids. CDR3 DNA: TGCGCCAGCAGCTTGTGGGGGACAGGAGCTGGAAACACCATATATTTT. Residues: CASSLWGTGAGNTIYF.

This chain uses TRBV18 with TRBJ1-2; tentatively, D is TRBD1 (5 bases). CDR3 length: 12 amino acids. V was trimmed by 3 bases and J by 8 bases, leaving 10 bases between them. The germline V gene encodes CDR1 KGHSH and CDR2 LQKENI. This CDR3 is CASSPRAWGYTF. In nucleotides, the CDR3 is TGTGCCAGCTCACCCAGGGCATGGGGCTACACCTTC.